This T cell receptor beta chain stems from a study of response to subunit inactivated influenza vaccine. This clonotype was observed many times. Its antigen is currently unknown. TCRdb independently ran MiXCR on the RT-PCR reads; one entry per CDR3 protein. The sample shows around 470,000 distinct CDR3 sequences, approximately 7.3% of them seen only once. Findings of the study overall: After each seasonal influenza vaccination, few new T cells are recruited, the authors suggested.

The sequence was obtained from a man aged 45 to 75 who received an inactivated influenza vaccine. The input for sequencing was PBMCs from blood, taken about 24 months after vaccination.

Written as DNA, the CDR3 is TGCAGTGCAAGCTACCTGGACCCAGTCAAGGGGACACTCTACGAGCAGTACTTC. It encodes CSASYLDPVKGTLYEQYF. This sequence joins TRBV20-1 and TRBJ2-7, with a possible D match to TRBD1 (6 bases). CDR1 is DFQATT and CDR2 is SNEGSKA in the germline V gene (reference sequence). The CDR3 spans 18 residues. Trimming cost V 6 bases and J 3 bases, with 30 bases left between them.